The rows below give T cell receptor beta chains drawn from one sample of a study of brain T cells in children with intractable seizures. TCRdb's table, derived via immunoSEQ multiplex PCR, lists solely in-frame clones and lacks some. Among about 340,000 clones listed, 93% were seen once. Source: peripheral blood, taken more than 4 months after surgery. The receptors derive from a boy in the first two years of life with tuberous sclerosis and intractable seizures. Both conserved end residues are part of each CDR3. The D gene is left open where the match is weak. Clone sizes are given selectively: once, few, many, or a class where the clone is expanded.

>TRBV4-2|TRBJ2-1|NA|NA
TGTGCCAGCAGCCAAGAGAAGCTGACAGGAGGGAATGAGCAGTTCTTC
CASSQEKLTGGNEQFF
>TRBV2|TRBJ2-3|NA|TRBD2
TGTGCCAGCACGGGGGTGGGACTAGCTCCCGATTTT
CASTGVGLAPDF
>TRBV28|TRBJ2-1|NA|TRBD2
TGTGCCAGCAGTTTTTCTCCGGGACTAGCGGGAGCTGAGCAGTTCTTC
CASSFSPGLAGAEQFF
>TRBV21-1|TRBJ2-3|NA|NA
TGTGCCAGCAGCCGTTCTAGCCCAGAGCGGGCAGATACGCAGTATTTT
CASSRSSPERADTQYF
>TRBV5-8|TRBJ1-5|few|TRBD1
TGTGCCAGCACTACAGGGGGCTTGCCCCAGCATTTT
CASTTGGLPQHF
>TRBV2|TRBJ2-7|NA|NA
TGTGCCAGCAGTTTGGACTTCCAGTCCTACGAGCAGTACTTC
CASSLDFQSYEQYF
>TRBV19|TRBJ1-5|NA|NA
TGTGCTAGTACTTGGACGGGAAATCAGCCCCAGCATTTT
CASTWTGNQPQHF
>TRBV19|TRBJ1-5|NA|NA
TGTGCCAGTAGCCAGACACACTATAGCAATCAGCCCCAGCATTTT
CASSQTHYSNQPQHF
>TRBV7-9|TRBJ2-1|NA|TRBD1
TGTGCCAGCAGCTTAGCCGGGACAGGGGCCTACAATGAGCAGTTCTTC
CASSLAGTGAYNEQFF
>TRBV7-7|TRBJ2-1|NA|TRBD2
TGTGCTAGCAGCCGTCTACGCGGGGGACCTTACGATGAGCAGTTCTTC
CASSRLRGGPYDEQFF
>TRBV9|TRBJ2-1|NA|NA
TGTGCCAGCAGCGCAGGACTGGGGGCCTACAATGAGCAGTTCTTC
CASSAGLGAYNEQFF
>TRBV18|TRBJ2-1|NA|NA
TGTGCCAGCTCATCGGGGCGAGACAATGAGCAGTTCTTC
CASSSGRDNEQFF
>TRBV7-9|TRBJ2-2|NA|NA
TGTGCCAGCAGCTTACCGGGAGCGGAGGACACCGGGGAGCTGTTTTTT
CASSLPGAEDTGELFF
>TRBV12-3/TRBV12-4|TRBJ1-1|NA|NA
TGTGCCAGCAGTTTGCTTATGGAGGCTTTCTTT
CASSLLMEAFF
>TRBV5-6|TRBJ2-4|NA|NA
TGTGCCAGCAGTTTGTCCGGAGGGGCAAACATTCAGTACTTC
CASSLSGGANIQYF
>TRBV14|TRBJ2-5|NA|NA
TGTGCCAGCAGCTGGGGCCTGGGGCCAGAGACCCAGTACTTC
CASSWGLGPETQYF
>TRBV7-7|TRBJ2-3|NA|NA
TGTGCTAGCAGCGACGGTTTTGGACACACAGATACGCAGTATTTT
CASSDGFGHTDTQYF
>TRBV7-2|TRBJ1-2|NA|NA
TGTGCCAGCAGCGAAAGCTTTACTAACTATGGCTACACCTTC
CASSESFTNYGYTF
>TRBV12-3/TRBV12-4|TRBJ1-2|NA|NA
TGTGCCAGCAGTTTAGCAGAACACTATGGCTACACCTTC
CASSLAEHYGYTF
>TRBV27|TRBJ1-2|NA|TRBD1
TGTGCCAGCAGTTCCTCCGGGACAGGGAGCGGTGGCTACACCTTC
CASSSSGTGSGGYTF
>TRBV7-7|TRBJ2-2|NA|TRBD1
TGTGCTAGCAGCTTGGTCCGTCAGGGGGAGAACACCGGGGAGCTGTTTTTT
CASSLVRQGENTGELFF
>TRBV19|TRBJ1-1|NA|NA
TGTGCCAGTAGTATACGAGGCGACACTGAAGCTTTCTTT
CASSIRGDTEAFF
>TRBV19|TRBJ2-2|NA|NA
TGTGCCAGTAGTCCCTCACGGGGAACCGGGGAGCTGTTTTTT
CASSPSRGTGELFF
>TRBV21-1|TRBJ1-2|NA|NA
TGTGCCAGCAGCAAACGAAGATCGGACGAGACCCCCGATGGCTACACCTTC
CASSKRRSDETPDGYTF
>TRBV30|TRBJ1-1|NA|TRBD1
TGTGCCTGGCAGGGGGTGAACACTGAAGCTTTCTTT
CAWQGVNTEAFF
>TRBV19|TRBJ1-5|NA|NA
TGTGCCAGTAGTCCACAGCCACATCGACATAGCAATCAGCCCCAGCATTTT
CASSPQPHRHSNQPQHF
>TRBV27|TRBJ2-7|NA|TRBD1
TGTGCCAGCAGTTTATCAAGGGGGCTGTCCCCCTACGAGCAGTACTTC
CASSLSRGLSPYEQYF
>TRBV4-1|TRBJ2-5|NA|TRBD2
TGCGCCAGCAGCCAGCTAGCGGGAGGGTCTCCCCGTGAGTACTTC
CASSQLAGGSPREYF
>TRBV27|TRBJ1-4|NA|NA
TGTGCCAGCAGTCTGATCGGGGTTAATGAAAAACTGTTTTTT
CASSLIGVNEKLFF
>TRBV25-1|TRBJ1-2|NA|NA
TGTGCCAGCAGTGAACGGGACCGATCTCGTGGCTACACCTTC
CASSERDRSRGYTF
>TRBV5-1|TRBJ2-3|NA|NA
TGCGCCAGCAGCTCGGGGACTTCTTCAGATACGCAGTATTTT
CASSSGTSSDTQYF